The 14 T cell receptor beta chains below come from one sample, sequenced in a study of technical replicates of blood from several donors. Assay used: immunoSEQ multiplex PCR; TCRdb lists only in-frame clones, some missing. The table has about 70,000 clones, roughly 92% seen once. The material sequenced was T cells isolated from PBMCs. These receptors were obtained from a human donor in good health.

J is TRBJ2-7 and V is TRBV19, with a weak D call TRBD2 (5 bases). The germline V gene has CDR1 LNHDA and CDR2 SQIVND (reference sequence). The ends were cut back, 1 base at V and 0 bases at J, with 10 bases in the middle. This CDR3 region has 15 residues. The chain's CDR3 is CASSIGSASSYEQYF. The CDR3 DNA is TGTGCCAGTAGTATAGGTAGCGCGAGCTCCTACGAGCAGTACTTC.

The CDR3, as DNA: TGTGCCAGCAGCTTGGAACGGGTAATCACTGAAGCTTTCTTT. Encoded protein: CASSLERVITEAFF. The chain has TRBV5-6 and TRBJ1-1; D unclear. CDR3 length equals 14 residues. The germline V gene encodes CDR1 SGHDT and CDR2 YYEEEE. Trimming took 0 bases from V and 4 from J, leaving 10 bases between them. Combining the CDR3 with reference TRBV5-6 and TRBJ1-1 gives the whole variable domain DAGVTQSPTHLIKTRGQQVTLRCSPKSGHDTVSWYQQALGQGPQFIFQYYEEEERQRGNFPDRFSGHQFPNYSSELNVNALLLGDSALYLCASSLERVITEAFFGQGTRLTVV.

The rearrangement links TRBV7-9 to TRBJ1-2; 8 bases line up with TRBD1. CDR1 is SEHNR and CDR2 is FQNEAQ in the germline V gene (reference sequence). This CDR3 spans 15 amino acids. V gave up 5 bases and J gave up 6 bases; unmatched junction bases: 11. The CDR3, as DNA: TGTGCCAGCAGCCCCCCCCAGGGGGCGATTGATGGCTACACCTTC. It is translated as CASSPPQGAIDGYTF.

The chain employs TRBV30 and TRBJ1-1; unclear D gene. The CDR3 loop spans 12 amino acids. From germline, CDR1 is GTSNPN and CDR2 SVGIG (reference sequence). Trimming took off 3 bases at V and 0 bases at J, with 5 bases between the two ends. CDR3 loop: CAWRYMNTEAFF. The CDR3 bases are TGTGCCTGGAGATATATGAACACTGAAGCTTTCTTT.

The V and J genes are TRBV18 and TRBJ2-5; unclear D gene. CDR3 length: 12 residues. Trimming shortened V by 1 base and J by 6 bases, and 6 bases separated the two germline ends. Looked up from germline, CDR1 is KGHSH and CDR2 is LQKENI. CDR3: CASSPLEKTQYF. CDR3 nucleotides: TGTGCCAGCTCACCACTTGAGAAGACCCAGTACTTC.

The chain is built from TRBV5-4 and TRBJ2-5; tentative D call: TRBD2 (7 bases). CDR3 length equals 14 residues. The germline CDR1 and CDR2 sequences are SGHNT and YYREEE (reference sequence). V lost 4 bases to trimming and J lost 4 bases, with 14 bases between them. In DNA form, the CDR3 reads TGTGCCAGCAGCACTGGGGGCGGGAGAGAGACCCAGTACTTC. Protein product: CASSTGGGRETQYF.

The gene calls are TRBV5-4 and TRBJ2-2; 7 bases fit TRBD1. With V trimmed by 5 bases and J by 6 bases, 4 bases remained unmatched. The CDR3 covers 13 residues. Germline V gene data show CDR1 as SGHNT and CDR2 as YYREEE (reference sequence). The CDR3 region is CASRRQGSGELFF. CDR3 sequence (DNA): TGTGCCAGCAGGAGACAGGGATCCGGGGAGCTGTTTTTT.

The CDR3 DNA reads TGTGCCAGCAGTTATGCCGGCTACGAGCAGTACTTC. It yields the protein CASSYAGYEQYF. J is TRBJ2-7 and V is TRBV28; no firm D call. The germline gives CDR1 MDHEN, CDR2 SYDVKM. The germline V and J ends were trimmed by 4 bases and 3 bases, with 7 bases remaining between them. CDR3 length: 12 residues.

V is TRBV29-1 and J is TRBJ2-1; D is unresolved. Germline CDR1 and CDR2: SQVTM and ANQGSEA. CDR3 length: 13 residues. Trimming left V 5 bases short and J 5 bases short, with 13 bases between. The CDR3 region is CSVRSAEDNEQFF. CDR3 nucleotide sequence: TGCAGCGTTCGGAGCGCCGAGGACAATGAGCAGTTCTTC.

The J gene is TRBJ2-7, the V gene TRBV7-8, with 9 bases fitting TRBD2. Germline-derived CDR1 and CDR2 are SGHVS and FQNEAQ. The J segment lost 2 bases and the V segment lost 1 base, leaving 6 bases of the junction unmatched. This CDR3 has 16 amino acids. Here the CDR3 DNA reads TGTGCCAGCAGCTTAGACCGACTAGCGGAAACCTACGAGCAGTACTTC. Protein: CASSLDRLAETYEQYF.

This chain uses TRBV5-6 with TRBJ2-7; no reliable D call. Trimming stripped 6 bases from V and 5 bases from J, with 21 bases between. Germline V gene lookup returns CDR1 SGHDT and CDR2 YYEEEE. This CDR3 has 15 residues. The CDR3 region is CASNQLSIWRHEQYF. The CDR3 region has the DNA TGTGCCAGCAACCAATTAAGTATCTGGCGGCACGAGCAGTACTTC. Based on the CDR3 plus reference TRBV5-6 and TRBJ2-7, the full variable domain is DAGVTQSPTHLIKTRGQQVTLRCSPKSGHDTVSWYQQALGQGPQFIFQYYEEEERQRGNFPDRFSGHQFPNYSSELNVNALLLGDSALYLCASNQLSIWRHEQYFGPGTRLTVT.

The chain combines TRBV5-6 with TRBJ2-7, with 12 nucleotides matching TRBD1. The CDR3 sequence is 14 residues long. V trimming: 7 bases; J trimming: 7 bases; junction bases outside the gene matches: 9. CDR1 is SGHDT and CDR2 is YYEEEE in the germline V gene. CDR3 region: CASLGWDRGLEQYF. Here the CDR3 DNA reads TGTGCCAGCCTGGGCTGGGACAGGGGGCTTGAGCAGTACTTC.

The rearrangement uses TRBV14 and TRBJ1-2; D perhaps matches TRBD1 (6 bases). CDR1 is SGHDN and CDR2 is FVKESK in the germline V gene. The CDR3 loop spans 14 amino acids. Trimming took 5 bases from V and 0 from J, leaving 10 bases between them. The CDR3: CASSGWTANYGYTF. The CDR3 DNA reads TGTGCCAGCAGCGGATGGACAGCTAACTATGGCTACACCTTC.

The V gene is TRBV9, the J gene TRBJ1-3; the D gene is possibly TRBD1 (5 bases). Germline V gene lookup returns CDR1 SGDLS and CDR2 YYNGEE. The CDR3 extends over 15 amino acids. V lost 2 bases and J 0 bases, leaving 9 bases between the germline ends. The CDR3 DNA follows: TGTGCCAGCAGCGTGCGACAGACCTCTGGAAACACCATATATTTT. Its translation: CASSVRQTSGNTIYF.